This T cell receptor beta chain was sequenced in a study of Graves' ophthalmopathy and Graves' hyperthyroidism. Findings of the study overall: Most expanded thyroid clonotypes above 0.001 frequency also appeared in blood. Between ophthalmopathy and stable hyperthyroidism, a 13-signature model drew a separation with 87.88% sensitivity and about 80% specificity.

The sample holds a few counts of this clonotype. What it binds is not known. TCR beta CDR3 amplification used RNA transcripts. Amplification began with first-round RT-PCR using HTBI primers, then second-round multiplex PCR was performed. Via MiXCR, TCRdb re-called the multiplex PCR reads, giving one row per CDR3 protein. The table has about 740,000 distinct CDR3 sequences, about 44% seen once. Someone took the PBMCs out of about 9.7 ml of fresh peripheral blood. The receptor was isolated from an adult man with Graves' ophthalmopathy. Material for sequencing was peripheral blood.

The DNA for the CDR3 is TGTGCCAGCACCCCTGGACAGGCTACCTACGAGCAGTACTTC. Its protein product is CASTPGQATYEQYF. The gene calls are TRBV7-9 and TRBJ2-7; 7 bases line up with TRBD1. The CDR3 runs 14 residues. CDR1 and CDR2 (germline): SEHNR, FQNEAQ (reference sequence). Trimming cost V 7 bases and J 2 bases; bases outside gene matches: 8.